The 18 T cell receptor beta chains given below trace back to one sample, sequenced in a study of cytomegalovirus exposure and HLA in healthy donors. PCR primers comprised 60 Vbeta and 13 Jbeta primers. The table came from immunoSEQ multiplex PCR; TCRdb's copy has only in-frame clones and leaves some out. The sample includes tens of thousands of clones, around 76% of them seen just once. Sequenced input: PBMCs. Receptors originate from a man aged 40-49 years in good health and CMV-seronegative.

The chain employs TRBV29-1 and TRBJ1-1; D perhaps matches TRBD1 (6 bases). Trimming removed 0 bases from V and 4 bases from J, with 9 bases in between. Germline CDR1 SQVTM, CDR2 ANQGSEA. This CDR3 has 13 amino acids. The CDR3 region is CSVEDRGGTEAFF. As DNA, the CDR3 is TGCAGCGTTGAAGACAGGGGTGGCACTGAAGCTTTCTTT. Using reference TRBV29-1 and TRBJ1-1 for the parts outside the CDR3, the full variable domain is SAVISQKPSRDICQRGTSLTIQCQVDSQVTMMFWYRQQPGQSLTLIATANQGSEATYESGFVIDKFPISRPNLTFSTLTVSNMSPEDSSIYLCSVEDRGGTEAFFGQGTRLTVV.

Here the CDR3 DNA reads TGTGCCAGTAGTATCCTCACCGGGGAGCTGTTTTTT. This encodes CASSILTGELFF. V gene TRBV19 combines with J gene TRBJ2-2; no clear D gene. Germline CDR1 LNHDA, CDR2 SQIVND (reference sequence). This CDR3 is built from 12 residues. V gave up 3 bases and J gave up 4 bases, with 3 bases separating them.

The chain recombines TRBV11-2 with TRBJ2-5, with 8 bases matching TRBD1. CDR3 length: 16 residues. Looked up from germline, CDR1 is SGHAT and CDR2 is FQNNGV. With 4 bases clipped from V and 5 bases from J, the junction kept 12 bases outside the gene matches. CDR3 in amino acids: CASSSRTGPYRETQYF. CDR3 DNA sequence: TGTGCCAGCAGCTCGAGGACAGGGCCCTACCGGGAGACCCAGTACTTC.

This clone has only a few counts. V and J are TRBV25-1 and TRBJ2-5; 12 positions match TRBD2. CDR1 and CDR2 (germline): MGHDK, SYGVNS. Trimming removed 3 bases from V and 7 bases from J; junction bases left unmatched: 12. This CDR3 has 17 amino acids. This chain's CDR3 is CASSDALAGGHIGTQYF. The CDR3 DNA reads as TGTGCCAGCAGTGACGCACTAGCGGGAGGCCACATCGGGACCCAGTACTTC.

The genes are TRBV6-5 and TRBJ2-2, with D perhaps matching TRBD1 (5 bases). Germline V gene lookup returns CDR1 MNHEY and CDR2 SVGAGI. The CDR3 has 14 amino acids. V was pared by 9 bases and J by 2 bases, with 13 bases between. In nucleotides, the CDR3 is TGTGCCAGTCATATGCAGGGAAACACCGGGGAGCTGTTTTTT. This encodes CASHMQGNTGELFF.

This chain uses TRBV6-1 with TRBJ2-3; 13 bases agree with TRBD2. Germline V gene data show CDR1 as MNHNS and CDR2 as SASEGT. The CDR3 contains 15 residues. Trimming cost V 7 bases and J 4 bases; bases outside gene matches: 5. CDR3 protein: CASTGLAGVSDTQYF. The DNA for the CDR3 is TGTGCCAGCACCGGACTAGCGGGAGTTTCAGATACGCAGTATTTT.

Details on this clone: A junction boundary mismatches the germline segment, possibly from a read error. The chain employs TRBV29-1 and TRBJ2-2; D perhaps matches TRBD1 (6 bases). Germline CDR1 and CDR2: SQVTM and ANQGSEA. The CDR3 totals 15 residues. CDR3 amino acids: CSARLRDKGHRGAVF. Here the CDR3 DNA reads TGCAGCGCACGCCTCCGGGACAAGGGACACCGGGGAGCTGTTTTT.

The chain is built from TRBV30 and TRBJ2-1, with TRBD1 as a possible D gene (6 bases). Germline V gives CDR1 GTSNPN, CDR2 SVGIG (reference sequence). The V end lost 2 bases, the J end lost 13 bases, and 15 bases lay between the germline ends. The CDR3 extends over 12 amino acids. The CDR3 sequence: CAWSRQERYQFF. CDR3 bases: TGTGCCTGGAGTCGACAGGAAAGGTACCAGTTCTTC.

This sequence joins TRBV6-5 and TRBJ1-2, with 8 bases lining up with TRBD1. V dropped 8 bases and J dropped 5; count of bases not matched to a gene: 13. The germline V gene has CDR1 MNHEY and CDR2 SVGAGI. The CDR3 consists of 15 residues. The CDR3 bases are TGTGCCAGCGGATGGCAGGGGGCCTCGACATATGGCTACACCTTC. It translates to CASGWQGASTYGYTF.

A word on this clone: The junction departs from the called germline gene at one end, perhaps through a read error. This chain links TRBV4-1 with TRBJ2-2; D might be TRBD2 (5 bases). Germline values: CDR1 MGHRA, CDR2 YSYEKL. The CDR3 contains 13 residues. CDR3 in amino acids: CASSQHEHRGAVF. The CDR3 bases are TGCGCCAGCAGCCAACATGAACACCGGGGAGCTGTTTTT.

The CDR3 loop reads CASSLTGMNNEQFF. CDR3 in DNA: TGTGCCAGCAGCTTAACAGGGATGAACAATGAGCAGTTCTTC. The V call is TRBV7-9, the J call TRBJ2-1; the D gene is possibly TRBD1 (6 bases). The CDR3 is made up of 14 amino acids. CDR1 and CDR2 from the germline V gene are SEHNR and FQNEAQ (reference sequence). With 2 bases removed from V and 5 bases from J, the gap between germline ends came to 10 bases.

V is TRBV11-2 and J is TRBJ2-7; D ambiguous. The CDR3 has 13 residues. Germline V gene sequence: CDR1 SGHAT, CDR2 FQNNGV. V was cut by 0 bases and J by 4 bases, with 7 bases left in between. In DNA, the CDR3 is TGTGCCAGCAGCTTAGAGCGTCCTTACGAGCAGTACTTC. It translates to CASSLERPYEQYF.

The chain uses TRBV7-9 and TRBJ1-6; 8 nucleotides align to TRBD1. V was pared by 5 bases and J by 2 bases, with 8 bases of the junction left unmatched. This CDR3 is 17 amino acids long. The germline gives CDR1 SEHNR, CDR2 FQNEAQ (reference sequence). In nucleotides, the CDR3 is TGTGCCAGCAGCCCCGGACAGGGTAGCACCTATAATTCACCCCTCCACTTT. The encoded protein is CASSPGQGSTYNSPLHF.

The chain links TRBV4-1 to TRBJ2-3, with 9 positions matching TRBD2. V lost 2 bases and J lost 3; bases outside the gene matches: 6. Germline CDR1 and CDR2: MGHRA and YSYEKL. The CDR3 is made up of 16 amino acids. CDR3 nucleotides: TGCGCCAGCAGCCAAATAGGACTAGCGAAGACAGATACGCAGTATTTT. It is translated as CASSQIGLAKTDTQYF.

V usage is TRBV9 and J usage is TRBJ2-1; 14 nucleotides align to TRBD2. Germline loops: CDR1 SGDLS, CDR2 YYNGEE. This CDR3 contains 16 residues. V gave up 4 bases and J gave up 8 bases; unmatched junction bases: 8. CDR3 region: CASSSTPGLAGDEQFF. CDR3 DNA: TGTGCCAGCAGCTCGACTCCGGGACTAGCGGGAGATGAGCAGTTCTTC.

The CDR3 nucleotides read TGCGCCAGCAGCTCTCCTAGCGGTGAGAATGAGCAGTTCTTC. Protein: CASSSPSGENEQFF. The chain has TRBV5-1 and TRBJ2-1; the match to TRBD2 covers 7 bases. V trimming: 3 bases; J trimming: 7 bases; junction bases outside the gene matches: 7. The germline V gene encodes CDR1 SGHRS and CDR2 YFSETQ. The CDR3 extends over 14 amino acids.

The chain is built from TRBV7-8 and TRBJ1-1; D perhaps matches TRBD1 (6 bases). The CDR3 covers 13 residues. The V end lost 0 bases, the J end lost 5 bases, and 7 bases lay between the germline ends. The germline V gene has CDR1 SGHVS and CDR2 FQNEAQ. The CDR3 sequence is CASSLAQGTEAFF. CDR3 DNA: TGTGCCAGCAGCTTAGCGCAGGGGACTGAAGCTTTCTTT.

The chain links TRBV29-1 to TRBJ2-7; maybe TRBD2 (6 bases). V gave up 0 bases and J gave up 2 bases, with 11 bases separating them. The CDR3 has 14 residues. The germline V gene encodes CDR1 SQVTM and CDR2 ANQGSEA. The DNA for the CDR3 is TGCAGCGTTGAAGATGAACGGGGGACCTACGAGCAGTACTTC. The encoded protein is CSVEDERGTYEQYF.